Shown below are 17 T cell receptor beta chains from a single sample sequenced in a study of T cell responses to AZD1222 COVID-19 vaccine. TCRdb keeps only in-frame clones here, not all; method: immunoSEQ multiplex PCR. The sample gives 45,000 to 70,000 clones, around 87% of which show up once; around 17% is in the top ten. Sequencing was performed on peripheral blood, taken on day 0 of AZD1222 vaccination. The origin of the receptors is an adult in good health.

The chain couples TRBV7-2 to TRBJ2-7; 7 bases agree with TRBD1. J was trimmed by 2 bases and V by 4 bases; bases with no gene match: 5. The CDR3 is 14 residues long. Per germline, CDR1 SGHTA and CDR2 FQGNSA. CDR3: CASSSHRGAYEQYF. The CDR3 region has the DNA TGTGCCAGCAGCTCACACAGGGGTGCCTACGAGCAGTACTTC. The full variable domain, its missing parts supplied by reference TRBV7-2 and TRBJ2-7, is GAGVSQSPSNKVTEKGKDVELRCDPISGHTALYWYRQSLGQGLEFLIYFQGNSAPDKSGLPSDRFSAERTGGSVSTLTIQRTQQEDSAVYLCASSSHRGAYEQYFGPGTRLTVT.

The chain employs TRBV11-3 and TRBJ2-2; D could derive from TRBD1 or TRBD2 (5 bases each). Looked up from germline, CDR1 is SGHNT and CDR2 is YENEEA. This CDR3 has 16 residues. Trimming left V 1 base short and J 3 bases short, with 12 bases between. CDR3 region: CASSLGGARDTGELFF. CDR3 DNA sequence: TGTGCCAGCAGCTTAGGTGGGGCGAGGGACACCGGGGAGCTGTTTTTT.

This clone was observed many times. The chain has TRBV27 and TRBJ1-5, with D maybe TRBD1 (6 bases). V was pared by 4 bases and J by 4 bases, with 20 bases between. The CDR3 sequence is 17 residues long. Germline V CDR1 and CDR2: MNHEY, SMNVEV (reference sequence). This CDR3 is CASSSQMQGSTNQPQHF. CDR3 nucleotide sequence: TGTGCCAGCAGTTCCCAGATGCAGGGGAGTACTAATCAGCCCCAGCATTTT.

CDR3 residues: CASSLVAGEETQYF. CDR3 in DNA: TGCGCCAGCAGCTTGGTGGCGGGAGAAGAGACCCAGTACTTC. This chain connects TRBV5-1 to TRBJ2-5, with 7 bases aligning to TRBD2. The V gene's germline CDR1 is SGHRS and CDR2 YFSETQ. The CDR3 runs 14 residues. Losses at the gene ends were 0 bases for V and 3 bases for J; bases not matched to a gene: 2.

The chain carries TRBV6-5 and TRBJ1-1; D is undetermined. Germline CDR1 MNHEY, CDR2 SVGAGI. Trimming removed 6 bases at V and 7 bases at J, with 15 bases between. The CDR3 contains 13 residues. For the CDR3, the DNA is TGTGCCAGCAGCCCCGTCGCGCGGCTTGAAGCTTTCTTT. Encoded protein: CASSPVARLEAFF.

V and J are TRBV4-2 and TRBJ1-2; possibly TRBD1 for D (6 bases). The germline gives CDR1 LGHNA, CDR2 YNFKEQ. V lost 1 base, J lost 2 bases, and 14 bases lay in between. The CDR3 spans 16 residues. DNA of the CDR3: TGTGCCAGCAGCCAAGGGACAGAAGCTAGAAACTATGGCTACACCTTC. This codes for CASSQGTEARNYGYTF.

V is TRBV27 and J is TRBJ2-7; 10 bases match TRBD2. V shed 5 bases and J 2 bases; nucleotides not matched to a gene: 6. Germline values: CDR1 MNHEY, CDR2 SMNVEV (reference sequence). The CDR3 length is 15 residues. The chain's CDR3 is CASSQGLARTYEQYF. The CDR3 bases are TGTGCCAGCAGTCAGGGACTAGCGCGAACCTACGAGCAGTACTTC.

This chain joins TRBV28 and TRBJ1-1, with TRBD1 matching 8 bases. The CDR3 runs 16 residues. V lost 5 bases to trimming and J lost 1 base; unmatched junction nucleotides: 9. Germline CDR1 reads MDHEN; CDR2 reads SYDVKM. As DNA, the CDR3 is TGTGCCAGCAGTCATGACGCAGGGGGCCCGAACACTGAAGCTTTCTTT. It specifies CASSHDAGGPNTEAFF.

This clone was seen a single time. V is TRBV28 and J is TRBJ2-1, with TRBD2 as a possible D gene (5 bases). From germline, CDR1 is MDHEN and CDR2 SYDVKM. V lost 2 bases, J lost 4 bases, and 9 bases lay in between. The CDR3 is made up of 14 amino acids. CDR3 DNA sequence: TGTGCCAGCAGTTTACCTACTAGATACAATGAGCAGTTCTTC. Its protein product is CASSLPTRYNEQFF.

The chain joins TRBV5-1 to TRBJ2-3, with 10 bases fitting TRBD2. The CDR3 loop spans 17 amino acids. The germline V gene encodes CDR1 SGHRS and CDR2 YFSETQ. V was pared by 0 bases and J by 6 bases, with 10 bases of the junction left unmatched. CDR3 DNA: TGCGCCAGCAGCTTGGTATCTAGCGGGAGTGGATCGGATACGCAGTATTTT. Its translation is CASSLVSSGSGSDTQYF.

The chain combines TRBV7-9 with TRBJ2-2; D perhaps matches TRBD2 (6 bases). CDR3 length equals 15 residues. CDR1 and CDR2 from the germline V gene are SEHNR and FQNEAQ (reference sequence). V was shortened by 7 bases and J by 9 bases, with 21 bases between the two germline ends. The CDR3 reads CASNQPGLKHRELFF. CDR3 nucleotide sequence: TGTGCCAGCAACCAACCGGGACTCAAACACAGGGAGCTGTTTTTT.

This clone was seen a single time. The J gene is TRBJ2-1, the V gene TRBV9; TRBD2 matches at 12 bases. Trimming took 4 bases from V and 5 from J; bases not matched to a gene: 7. This CDR3 is built from 16 residues. Germline V gene sequence: CDR1 SGDLS, CDR2 YYNGEE. The CDR3 DNA sequence: TGTGCCAGCAGCCCCAAACTAGCGGGAGGCAACAATGAGCAGTTCTTC. This sequence encodes CASSPKLAGGNNEQFF.

Notes on this clone: A junction boundary mismatches the germline segment, possibly from a read error. The gene calls are TRBV7-7 and TRBJ2-1; 7 bases are a match to TRBD2. CDR3 length: 15 residues. Germline V gene lookup returns CDR1 SSHAT and CDR2 FNYEAQ (reference sequence). In nucleotides, the CDR3 is TGTGCTAGCAGCTTAGGCGCGGGAGAATTAAATGAGCAGTTCTTC. Protein: CASSLGAGELNEQFF.

This rearrangement joins TRBV5-5 to TRBJ1-1; 8 bases fit TRBD1. The CDR3 consists of 16 residues. Germline trimming cut 4 bases from V and 1 base from J; bases unmatched to any gene: 9. Germline lookup yields CDR1 SGHKS and CDR2 YYEKEE (reference sequence). The CDR3: CASSPNAGQANTEAFF. In DNA form, the CDR3 reads TGTGCCAGCAGCCCCAATGCGGGACAGGCGAACACTGAAGCTTTCTTT.

The J gene is TRBJ2-3, the V gene TRBV12-1; the table's D call, TRBD2, has no DNA check behind it. TRBV12-1 is noted as a pseudogene. CDR3 length equals 15 residues. The CDR3 reads CASTCGRNSTDTQYF. The CDR3, as DNA: TGTGCCAGCACCTGCGGGAGGAATAGCACAGATACGCAGTATTTT.

This clone appeared a few times. V gene TRBV2 combines with J gene TRBJ1-1, with a weak D call TRBD1 (6 bases). Germline V gene sequence: CDR1 SNHLY, CDR2 FYNNEI. V was cut by 7 bases and J by 7 bases, with 13 bases left in between. This CDR3 comprises 12 residues. CDR3 residues: CASTEQGIEAFF. The DNA of the CDR3 is TGTGCCAGCACCGAACAGGGCATTGAAGCTTTCTTT.

This clone is judged medium-sized. V gene TRBV7-2 combines with J gene TRBJ2-2; D is unclear. CDR3 length: 12 amino acids. V was clipped by 5 bases and J by 8 bases, with 9 bases between them. The germline gives CDR1 SGHTA, CDR2 FQGNSA. Here the CDR3 reads CASSIRLGELFF. The CDR3 nucleotides read TGTGCCAGCAGCATCAGACTGGGGGAGCTGTTTTTT.